These 6 T cell receptor beta chains were all obtained from the same sample, sequenced in a study of control samples from healthy donors and cancer patients. The repertoire was sequenced with immunoSEQ multiplex PCR; TCRdb's copy has only in-frame clones and lacks some. This table has 170,000 or so clones, roughly 94% appearing once. The specimen was blood. These receptors originate from a woman aged 40-49 years in good health.

The gene calls are TRBV7-2 and TRBJ2-7; maybe TRBD2 (7 bases). Trimming removed 3 bases at V and 7 bases at J, with 16 bases between. Germline assignment: CDR1 SGHTA and CDR2 FQGNSA. CDR3 length equals 14 residues. CDR3 protein: CASSLGAGAGEQYF. CDR3 DNA sequence: TGTGCCAGCAGCTTGGGCGCGGGGGCGGGGGAGCAGTACTTC. The whole variable domain, remainder taken from reference TRBV7-2 and TRBJ2-7, is GAGVSQSPSNKVTEKGKDVELRCDPISGHTALYWYRQSLGQGLEFLIYFQGNSAPDKSGLPSDRFSAERTGGSVSTLTIQRTQQEDSAVYLCASSLGAGAGEQYFGPGTRLTVT.

This clone was seen only once. The rearrangement uses TRBV6-5 and TRBJ1-2, with 7 bases identical to TRBD1. Germline V gene lookup returns CDR1 MNHEY and CDR2 SVGAGI. The CDR3 spans 14 residues. Trimming at V came to 7 bases and at J to 2 bases, leaving 7 bases not matched to a gene. The CDR3 region has the DNA TGTGCCAGCATTACCGGGACAGCAAACTATGGCTACACCTTC. It specifies CASITGTANYGYTF.

This clone was picked up one time. The chain recombines TRBV18 with TRBJ2-7, with a tentative D call TRBD1 (6 bases). Per germline, CDR1 KGHSH and CDR2 LQKENI. CDR3 size: 14 residues. V gave up 3 bases and J gave up 6 bases, with 15 bases separating them. DNA for the CDR3: TGTGCCAGCTCACCGCAGGGGAGAGGGGGCGAGCAGTACTTC. Translating gives CASSPQGRGGEQYF.

The CDR3 sequence: CASSPTRGHDQPQHF. CDR3 sequence (DNA): TGTGCCAGCTCACCAACCAGGGGGCATGATCAGCCCCAGCATTTT. The chain is built from TRBV18 and TRBJ1-5, with 8 nucleotides matching TRBD1. Germline trimming cut 2 bases from V and 5 bases from J; bases unmatched to any gene: 5. CDR3 size: 15 residues. The germline CDR1 and CDR2 sequences are KGHSH and LQKENI.

The rearrangement links TRBV7-2 to TRBJ2-7; 7 positions match TRBD1. V lost 3 bases, J lost 6 bases, and 5 bases stayed unmatched. The CDR3 covers 13 residues. CDR1 SGHTA and CDR2 FQGNSA come from the germline V gene. For the CDR3, the DNA is TGTGCCAGCAGCTTGACAGGGATGGGCGAGCAGTACTTC. This translates into CASSLTGMGEQYF.

This clone occurred once. V and J are TRBV6-1 and TRBJ1-2; unclear D gene. Germline V gene lookup returns CDR1 MNHNS and CDR2 SASEGT. The CDR3 has 11 amino acids. V lost 3 bases, J lost 7 bases, and 6 bases lay in between. This chain's CDR3 is CASSDLGGYTF. The CDR3 DNA is TGTGCCAGCAGTGATTTGGGTGGCTACACCTTC.